This TCR beta chain was observed in a study of blood T cell repertoires in COVID-19. For the study at large: Acute and convalescent COVID-19 specimens originated in the United States, Italy and Spain. PBMCs, B-cell-depleted T cells, or T cells were the source of the cDNA or gDNA that made up the material.

J was trimmed by 2 bases and V by 1 base; bases with no gene match: 12. The length of the CDR3 is 18 residues. Germline V gene lookup returns CDR1 SGHTA and CDR2 FQGNSA. Clones were sequenced by immunoSEQ multiplex PCR, and TCRdb holds only the in-frame ones, with some missing. The profile covers 200,000 to 250,000 clones, with about nine tenths appearing a single time and 2.5% to 3% taken by the ten largest. This TCR was sampled from a woman between 55 and 75 years old with acute or convalescent COVID-19. The sequencing input was peripheral blood. This chain connects TRBV7-2 to TRBJ2-3, with 7 bases fitting TRBD2. CDR3 loop: CASSLELMRGYTTDTQYF. The CDR3 nucleotides read TGTGCCAGCAGCTTAGAATTGATGCGGGGGTATACCACAGATACGCAGTATTTT.